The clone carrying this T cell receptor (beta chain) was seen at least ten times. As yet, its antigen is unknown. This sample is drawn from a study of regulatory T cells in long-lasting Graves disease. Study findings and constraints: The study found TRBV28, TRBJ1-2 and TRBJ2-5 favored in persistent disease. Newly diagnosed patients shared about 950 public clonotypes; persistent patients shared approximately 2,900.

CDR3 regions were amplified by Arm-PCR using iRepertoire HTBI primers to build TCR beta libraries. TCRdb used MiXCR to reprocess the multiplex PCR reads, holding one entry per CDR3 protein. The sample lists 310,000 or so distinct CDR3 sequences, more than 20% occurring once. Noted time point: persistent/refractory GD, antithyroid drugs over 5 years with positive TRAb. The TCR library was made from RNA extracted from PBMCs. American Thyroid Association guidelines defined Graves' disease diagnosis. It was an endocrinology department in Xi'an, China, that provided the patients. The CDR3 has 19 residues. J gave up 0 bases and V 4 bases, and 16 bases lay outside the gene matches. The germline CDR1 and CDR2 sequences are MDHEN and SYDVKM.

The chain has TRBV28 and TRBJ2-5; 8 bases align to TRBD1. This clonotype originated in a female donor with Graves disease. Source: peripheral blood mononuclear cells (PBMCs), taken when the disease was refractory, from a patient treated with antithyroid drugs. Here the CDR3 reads CASSWDRLNRPRYQETQYF. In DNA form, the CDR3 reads TGTGCCAGCAGTTGGGACAGGCTAAACCGCCCAAGGTACCAAGAGACCCAGTACTTC.